This T cell receptor (beta chain) originates from a study of OX40 agonist ivuxolimab in advanced cancers. Study information: Ivuxolimab was administered intravenously to patients at 0.01 to 10 mg/kg every 2 weeks. Study-wide points: Antigen specificity of clonally expanded peripheral T cells was not established. In a subset of nonresponders, normalized T-cell clonal expansion was also low.

The protocol was immunoSEQ multiplex PCR, while the TCRdb copy is restricted to in-frame clones and leaves out a portion. The table has roughly 68,000 clones, 86% seen once; the top ten hold roughly 8%. Worth noting for this clone: The antigen is not known.

The ends lost 5 bases at V and 5 bases at J; junction bases unmatched: 6. The CDR3 spans 16 residues. Germline CDR1 reads KGHSH; CDR2 reads LQKENI. The receptor comes from an adult with an advanced solid tumor such as melanoma, head and neck, liver or kidney cancer. Sample: CD4+ or CD8+ T cells sorted from blood, taken in a trial of the OX40 agonist ivuxolimab. The chain uses TRBV18 and TRBJ2-3; 14 nucleotides align to TRBD2. The CDR3 sequence: CASSTSTSGGGDTQYF. The CDR3 coding sequence is TGTGCCAGCTCAACTTCGACTAGCGGGGGGGGAGATACGCAGTATTTT.